A single T cell receptor beta chain is shown here with its context. The sample comes from a study of control samples from healthy donors and cancer patients. Only in-frame clones appear in the TCRdb table, and some are missing; sequencing was by immunoSEQ multiplex PCR. The table includes about 57,000 clones, around 94% detected once. The CDR3 consists of 13 residues. The germline V gene encodes CDR1 MNHEY and CDR2 SMNVEV (reference sequence). The V and J ends lost 4 bases and 2 bases respectively, with 9 bases between them. Sequencing was done on a sample of blood. The V gene is TRBV27, the J gene TRBJ2-7; D is undetermined. This sequence was found in a man aged 25-45 years in good health. Here the CDR3 reads CASSSQLAYEQYF. CDR3 nucleotide sequence: TGTGCCAGCAGTTCCCAATTGGCCTACGAGCAGTACTTC.